Below are 27 T cell receptor beta chains sequenced from a single sample in a study of cytotoxic CD8 clonotypes in ibrutinib-treated CLL. The assay was immunoSEQ multiplex PCR, and TCRdb's table has in-frame clones only and misses some. The sample consists of under 200,000 clones, 81% of them appearing once. Sequencing used PBMCs, obtained after 12 months of ibrutinib treatment. The receptors here all came from a human donor with chronic lymphocytic leukemia.

V and J are TRBV6-6 and TRBJ1-6, with D unclear. V was trimmed by 7 bases and J by 10 bases, leaving 17 bases between them. The CDR3 length is 14 residues. CDR1 is MNHNY and CDR2 is SVGAGI in the germline V gene (reference sequence). This CDR3 reads CASTRDVGGSPLHF. The CDR3 DNA follows: TGTGCCAGCACGCGAGACGTCGGCGGATCACCCCTCCACTTT.

The CDR3 region has the DNA TGTGCCAGCAGCGCCGAACCCCTAGGGGTGGAAGCTTTCTTT. Its translation: CASSAEPLGVEAFF. The chain combines TRBV6-1 with TRBJ1-1, with TRBD1 as a possible D gene (5 bases). With 6 bases removed from V and 8 bases from J, the gap between germline ends came to 19 bases. The CDR3 runs 14 residues. The germline gives CDR1 MNHNS, CDR2 SASEGT.

This CDR3 is CASSQGWNTEAFF. CDR3 DNA sequence: TGTGCCAGCAGCCAAGGTTGGAACACTGAAGCTTTCTTT. The chain links TRBV4-2 to TRBJ1-1, with D unresolved. Trimming took 1 base from V and 1 from J, leaving 4 bases between them. CDR3 length equals 13 residues. Germline CDR1 and CDR2: LGHNA and YNFKEQ.

The rearrangement uses TRBV28 and TRBJ2-1; 12 nucleotides match TRBD2. Germline trimming cut 5 bases from V and 6 bases from J; bases unmatched to any gene: 8. Per germline, CDR1 MDHEN and CDR2 SYDVKM. The CDR3 totals 16 residues. The CDR3, as DNA: TGTGCCAGCAGTAAGATACAGACTAGCGGGAGCAATGAGCAGTTCTTC. Its translation: CASSKIQTSGSNEQFF.

The chain carries TRBV19 and TRBJ2-7; the match to TRBD1 covers 7 bases. This CDR3 region has 13 residues. Trimming cost V 7 bases and J 5 bases; bases outside gene matches: 8. CDR1 is LNHDA, CDR2 SQIVND, per germline (reference sequence). The CDR3 is CASNHRGEDEQYF. The CDR3 DNA reads TGTGCCAGTAATCACAGGGGTGAGGACGAGCAGTACTTC. The whole variable domain, filled in from reference TRBV19 and TRBJ2-7, reads DGGITQSPKYLFRKEGQNVTLSCEQNLNHDAMYWYRQDPGQGLRLIYYSQIVNDFQKGDIAEGYSVSREKKESFPLTVTSAQKNPTAFYLCASNHRGEDEQYFGPGTRLTVT.

The V call is TRBV28, the J call TRBJ2-5; tentatively, D is TRBD1 or TRBD2 (6 bases each). Trimming stripped 3 bases from V and 1 base from J, with 12 bases between. Looked up from germline, CDR1 is MDHEN and CDR2 is SYDVKM. This CDR3 is 15 amino acids long. The CDR3 spells CASSFGGRLQETQYF. The CDR3 nucleotides are TGTGCCAGCAGTTTCGGGGGCAGACTCCAAGAGACCCAGTACTTC. The complete variable domain, with remaining parts taken from reference TRBV28 and TRBJ2-5, reads DVKVTQSSRYLVKRTGEKVFLECVQDMDHENMFWYRQDPGLGLRLIYFSYDVKMKEKGDIPEGYSVSREKKERFSLILESASTNQTSMYLCASSFGGRLQETQYFGPGTRLLVL.

This chain links TRBV7-2 with TRBJ2-1, with D unclear. CDR1 is SGHTA and CDR2 is FQGNSA in the germline V gene. The CDR3 length is 15 residues. The V and J ends lost 3 bases and 0 bases respectively, with 9 bases between them. The CDR3 reads CASSFRGSSYNEQFF. The CDR3 DNA reads as TGTGCCAGCAGCTTTCGTGGTAGCTCCTACAATGAGCAGTTCTTC. The full variable domain, in which reference TRBV7-2 and TRBJ2-1 provide the parts outside the CDR3, is GAGVSQSPSNKVTEKGKDVELRCDPISGHTALYWYRQSLGQGLEFLIYFQGNSAPDKSGLPSDRFSAERTGGSVSTLTIQRTQQEDSAVYLCASSFRGSSYNEQFFGPGTRLTVL.

The chain links TRBV28 to TRBJ1-6; no clear D. CDR3 length: 14 residues. Germline V lookup: CDR1 MDHEN, CDR2 SYDVKM. The V and J ends lost 1 base and 9 bases respectively, with 10 bases between them. The CDR3 region is CASSLSGGSSPLHF. In DNA, the CDR3 is TGTGCCAGCAGTTTATCGGGTGGATCTTCACCCCTCCACTTT. Combining the CDR3 with reference TRBV28 and TRBJ1-6 gives the whole variable domain DVKVTQSSRYLVKRTGEKVFLECVQDMDHENMFWYRQDPGLGLRLIYFSYDVKMKEKGDIPEGYSVSREKKERFSLILESASTNQTSMYLCASSLSGGSSPLHFGNGTRLTVT.

The chain joins TRBV28 to TRBJ1-3; D perhaps matches TRBD1 (5 bases). V shed 8 bases and J shed 3 bases, with 17 bases lying between them. Per germline, CDR1 MDHEN and CDR2 SYDVKM. CDR3 length: 15 amino acids. CDR3 region: CASVRGRTVGNTIYF. The CDR3 DNA sequence: TGTGCCAGCGTCCGGGGCAGGACCGTTGGAAACACCATATATTTT.

V usage is TRBV28 and J usage is TRBJ2-7; D remains unclear. Germline values: CDR1 MDHEN, CDR2 SYDVKM. The CDR3 is 14 amino acids. The V end was cut by 2 bases, the J end by 0 bases, with 8 bases between. This CDR3 reads CASSLGTTSYEQYF. The DNA of the CDR3 is TGTGCCAGCAGTTTAGGAACTACCTCCTACGAGCAGTACTTC.

In this sample, this clone turned up a few times. The J gene is TRBJ2-3, the V gene TRBV9; possible D gene TRBD2, 6 bases. The CDR3 is 15 amino acids. The ends were cut back, 0 bases at V and 3 bases at J, with 11 bases in the middle. Germline V CDR1 and CDR2: SGDLS, YYNGEE. Here the CDR3 DNA reads TGTGCCAGCAGCGTAGGCGGGACCGGGACAGATACGCAGTATTTT. As protein: CASSVGGTGTDTQYF. Combining the CDR3 with reference TRBV9 and TRBJ2-3 gives the whole variable domain DSGVTQTPKHLITATGQRVTLRCSPRSGDLSVYWYQQSLDQGLQFLIQYYNGEERAKGNILERFSAQQFPDLHSELNLSSLELGDSALYFCASSVGGTGTDTQYFGPGTRLTVL.

J is TRBJ1-1 and V is TRBV28; 10 bases align to TRBD1. V dropped 6 bases and J dropped 4; count of bases not matched to a gene: 14. The CDR3 sequence is 17 residues long. CDR1 MDHEN and CDR2 SYDVKM come from the germline V gene. The CDR3, as DNA: TGTGCCAGCAGCCGTTACGGGACAGGGGTGGGGAGCACTGAAGCTTTCTTT. Amino acid sequence: CASSRYGTGVGSTEAFF.

CDR3 residues: CASSLSGRGYNEQFF. CDR3 coding DNA: TGTGCCAGCAGCCTCAGCGGGAGAGGCTACAATGAGCAGTTCTTC. The chain uses TRBV14 and TRBJ2-1, with TRBD2 identical over 8 bases. The CDR3 covers 15 residues. V shed 4 bases, J shed 3 bases, and the junction held 5 bases outside the gene matches. The germline V gene encodes CDR1 SGHDN and CDR2 FVKESK.

This clone was observed once. The CDR3 region has the DNA TGTGCCAGTAGTATTTGGGGACAGGGGCCAACTGAAGCTTTCTTT. The encoded protein is CASSIWGQGPTEAFF. The chain carries TRBV19 and TRBJ1-1; 10 bases line up with TRBD1. The CDR3 is made up of 15 amino acids. Looked up from germline, CDR1 is LNHDA and CDR2 is SQIVND (reference sequence). V lost 3 bases, J lost 5 bases, and 6 bases stayed unmatched.

Points on this clone: This CDR3 is also generated by other DNA sequences in the sample. For the CDR3, the DNA is TGCGCCAGCAGCCAAGGGGGCGGGGTCCCCACTGAAGCTTTCTTT. This translates into CASSQGGGVPTEAFF. This chain uses TRBV4-3 with TRBJ1-1; possibly TRBD1 for D (5 bases). Germline V gene data show CDR1 as LGHNA and CDR2 as YSLEER. Trimming cost V 1 base and J 4 bases, with 13 bases left between them. The CDR3 loop spans 15 amino acids.

This chain joins TRBV19 and TRBJ2-3; 10 bases line up with TRBD2. Trimming took 5 bases from V and 6 from J; bases not matched to a gene: 8. Per the germline V gene, CDR1 is LNHDA and CDR2 is SQIVND (reference sequence). The CDR3 contains 15 residues. The CDR3 nucleotides are TGTGCCAGTAGTTTGAGCGGGGGGGCCTGGGATACGCAGTATTTT. Its translation: CASSLSGGAWDTQYF.

Worth noting for this clone: One junction end does not reproduce the germline sequence, and a read error may be involved. The chain carries TRBV7-3 and TRBJ2-7; 8 positions agree with TRBD1. The CDR3 has 21 residues. Germline V gene lookup returns CDR1 SGHTA and CDR2 FQGTGA. Here the CDR3 DNA reads TGTGCCAGCAGTCCCCCCCCCGGCAGGGGGCGCAATATAGGACTCTCCGACGAGCAGTACTTC. As protein: CASSPPPGRGRNIGLSDEQYF.

The J gene is TRBJ2-2, the V gene TRBV28; 8 nucleotides match TRBD2. This CDR3 contains 15 residues. V lost 4 bases to trimming and J lost 0 bases; unmatched junction nucleotides: 1. Germline values: CDR1 MDHEN, CDR2 SYDVKM. CDR3 sequence reads: CASSSGGSNTGELFF. The CDR3 coding sequence is TGTGCCAGCAGTTCGGGGGGGTCGAACACCGGGGAGCTGTTTTTT. The full variable domain, its missing parts supplied by reference TRBV28 and TRBJ2-2, is DVKVTQSSRYLVKRTGEKVFLECVQDMDHENMFWYRQDPGLGLRLIYFSYDVKMKEKGDIPEGYSVSREKKERFSLILESASTNQTSMYLCASSSGGSNTGELFFGEGSRLTVL.

V is TRBV4-3 and J is TRBJ1-5; no clear D gene. Germline V gives CDR1 LGHNA, CDR2 YSLEER. There are 15 residues in the CDR3. V lost 0 bases, J lost 7 bases, and 13 bases lay in between. The CDR3 protein is CASSQEYSILQPQHF. CDR3 DNA sequence: TGCGCCAGCAGCCAAGAATATAGCATTTTGCAGCCCCAGCATTTT.

The genes are TRBV4-3 and TRBJ2-7, with 10 positions matching TRBD1. Looked up from germline, CDR1 is LGHNA and CDR2 is YSLEER. V trimming: 2 bases; J trimming: 4 bases; junction bases outside the gene matches: 8. The CDR3 totals 16 residues. CDR3 sequence: CASSQTLWTGGYEQYF. The DNA for the CDR3 is TGCGCCAGCAGCCAAACCCTCTGGACAGGGGGATACGAGCAGTACTTC.

This rearrangement joins TRBV28 to TRBJ1-1; perhaps TRBD1 as D (5 bases). V lost 4 bases, J lost 7 bases, and 19 bases lay in between. Per germline, CDR1 MDHEN and CDR2 SYDVKM. CDR3 length: 15 amino acids. The CDR3 DNA follows: TGTGCCAGCAGTTGGACATCTTTGACCGGATTTGAAGCTTTCTTT. Translating gives CASSWTSLTGFEAFF.

This clone was recorded only once. The rearrangement uses TRBV6-6 and TRBJ2-1, with 8 bases fitting TRBD2. Unmatched junction bases numbered 10, after V lost 4 bases and J lost 5 bases. Germline CDR1 is MNHNY and CDR2 is SVGAGI (reference sequence). The CDR3 has 16 amino acids. The CDR3 DNA reads TGTGCCAGCAGTTCCCTTCGGGGGGGCGGCCACAATGAGCAGTTCTTC. This encodes CASSSLRGGGHNEQFF.

The chain employs TRBV4-2 and TRBJ1-4, with D possibly TRBD1 on 5 matching bases. Germline CDR1 is LGHNA and CDR2 is YNFKEQ. This CDR3 has 14 residues. V lost 5 bases to trimming and J lost 9 bases, with 16 bases between them. Written as DNA, the CDR3 is TGTGCCAGCAGCTTGAAGGGGCATGGGAAAAAACTGTTTTTT. It translates to CASSLKGHGKKLFF.

The rearrangement uses TRBV13 and TRBJ1-4; 7 positions match TRBD1. Germline V CDR1 and CDR2: PRHDT, FYEKMQ (reference sequence). V was clipped by 4 bases and J by 3 bases; unmatched bases: 5. The CDR3 is made up of 15 amino acids. CDR3: CASSYRQGANEKLFF. For the CDR3, the DNA is TGTGCCAGCAGCTACAGACAGGGCGCTAATGAAAAACTGTTTTTT.

The genes are TRBV28 and TRBJ2-3, with 8 bases that match TRBD2. The CDR3 has 16 residues. Looked up from germline, CDR1 is MDHEN and CDR2 is SYDVKM. J gave up 2 bases and V 6 bases, and 10 bases lay outside the gene matches. DNA for the CDR3: TGTGCCAGCAGCGAGGGGAAGCGGGGGTTCACAGATACGCAGTATTTT. Its translation: CASSEGKRGFTDTQYF.

The chain recombines TRBV18 with TRBJ2-1; 10 bases are a match to TRBD2. The trim removed 0 bases at V and 8 bases at J, leaving 10 bases unmatched. This CDR3 is 17 amino acids long. CDR1 KGHSH and CDR2 LQKENI come from the germline V gene. CDR3 sequence reads: CASSPPQAGGLVYEQFF. CDR3 in DNA: TGTGCCAGCTCACCACCGCAAGCGGGGGGGCTCGTTTATGAGCAGTTCTTC. The full variable domain, completed using reference TRBV18 and TRBJ2-1, is NAGVMQNPRHLVRRRGQEARLRCSPMKGHSHVYWYRQLPEEGLKFMVYLQKENIIDESGMPKERFSAEFPKEGPSILRIQQVVRGDSAAYFCASSPPQAGGLVYEQFFGPGTRLTVL.

V and J are TRBV6-4 and TRBJ2-5; a weak D match, TRBD2 (6 bases). CDR1 and CDR2 from the germline V gene are MRHNA and SNTAGT. The CDR3 loop spans 16 amino acids. Trimming took off 0 bases at V and 4 bases at J, with 15 bases between the two ends. The CDR3 protein is CASSDSLSGGLETQYF. The CDR3 coding sequence is TGTGCCAGCAGTGACTCGCTCTCAGGAGGGTTAGAGACCCAGTACTTC.